The entry below gives a single TCR beta chain sequence along with its context. The antigen remains undetermined. This record comes from a study of cytomegalovirus exposure and HLA in healthy donors. CDR1 MDHEN and CDR2 SYDVKM come from the germline V gene. V lost 3 bases, J lost 8 bases, and 13 bases lay in between. The CDR3 spans 13 residues. PCR employed 60 Vbeta and 13 Jbeta primers. Profiling relied on immunoSEQ multiplex PCR, and the TCRdb table lists in-frame clones only, not all of them. The sample lists 45,000 to 65,000 clones, roughly 80% occurring once. Study findings and constraints: It emerged from a later analysis that several of the most significant clusters appeared to be linked to common viral pathogens.

The chain employs TRBV28 and TRBJ1-1; no clear D gene. Specimen: PBMCs. The sequence came from a young man in good health and CMV-seronegative. The CDR3 bases are TGTGCCAGCAGTTTGGACGGGGAGAGGGAAGCTTTCTTT. This sequence encodes CASSLDGEREAFF.